This T cell receptor (beta chain) was observed in a study of blood T cell repertoires in COVID-19. The CDR3 is 16 residues long. Germline trimming cut 5 bases from V and 5 bases from J; bases unmatched to any gene: 8. Per germline, CDR1 MGHRA and CDR2 YSYEKL. Followed over time, Seattle patients had been enrolled while infection was active. Authors' analysis steps: Reference gene primers were amplified, and this amplification served to estimate nucleated cell counts. Assay: immunoSEQ multiplex PCR; the TCRdb copy retains only in-frame clones and omits some. Clonal size and the V and J genes are those of that table, whereas D and trimming came from the DNA. The table records 250,000 to 350,000 clones, approximately 85% of them present only once.

The receptor was isolated from a human donor with COVID-19, enrolled during active disease. The donor label of this sample is uncertain. J is TRBJ2-2 and V is TRBV4-1; 10 bases line up with TRBD1. The sequenced material came from peripheral blood. Here the CDR3 DNA reads TGCGCCAGCAGCACCCGGGACAGGGGAGAAACCGGGGAGCTGTTTTTT. Amino acid sequence: CASSTRDRGETGELFF.